What follows are 7 T cell receptor beta chains derived from one specimen sequenced in a study of blood T cell repertoires in COVID-19. Assay used: immunoSEQ multiplex PCR; TCRdb lists only in-frame clones, some missing. The data show about 130,000 clones, approximately 83% seen once. The sample consisted of peripheral blood. Every receptor here comes from a man between 35 and 55 years old with active or convalescent COVID-19.

The chain couples TRBV6-6 to TRBJ2-7; D ambiguous. Germline assignment: CDR1 MNHNY and CDR2 SVGAGI (reference sequence). CDR3 length: 16 residues. Between the trimmed V and J ends, which lost 0 bases and 0 bases, there was a span of 12 bases. DNA of the CDR3: TGTGCCAGCAGTTACTCGGGCCCCAGCATCTCCTACGAGCAGTACTTC. Amino acid sequence: CASSYSGPSISYEQYF.

The J gene is TRBJ1-2, the V gene TRBV5-1; 7 bases align to TRBD1. This CDR3 region has 14 residues. Germline assignment: CDR1 SGHRS and CDR2 YFSETQ. The J segment lost 1 base and the V segment lost 4 bases, leaving 4 bases of the junction unmatched. The CDR3 coding sequence is TGCGCCAGCAGCACTACAGGGGATAACTATGGCTACACCTTC. Translated, it gives CASSTTGDNYGYTF.

The V and J genes are TRBV19 and TRBJ1-5, with D possibly matching TRBD1 (6 bases). V lost 7 bases to trimming and J lost 2 bases, with 15 bases between them. The CDR3 covers 15 residues. The V gene's germline CDR1 is LNHDA and CDR2 SQIVND (reference sequence). CDR3 nucleotides: TGTGCCAGTAACACTCGGGAGGGGGGCAATCAGCCCCAGCATTTT. Translated, it gives CASNTREGGNQPQHF. The whole variable domain, remainder taken from reference TRBV19 and TRBJ1-5, is DGGITQSPKYLFRKEGQNVTLSCEQNLNHDAMYWYRQDPGQGLRLIYYSQIVNDFQKGDIAEGYSVSREKKESFPLTVTSAQKNPTAFYLCASNTREGGNQPQHFGDGTRLSIL.

The rearrangement links TRBV18 to TRBJ1-1; D call uncertain. The CDR3 extends over 15 amino acids. Trimming took off 0 bases at V and 0 bases at J, with 8 bases between the two ends. Germline V lookup: CDR1 KGHSH, CDR2 LQKENI. The CDR3 reads CASSPPNSLNTEAFF. The DNA of the CDR3 is TGTGCCAGCTCACCACCAAACAGCCTGAACACTGAAGCTTTCTTT.

The rearrangement links TRBV4-2 to TRBJ2-1; D possibly corresponds to TRBD1 (5 bases). V was pared by 0 bases and J by 0 bases, with 12 bases between. CDR3 length: 17 amino acids. The germline CDR1 and CDR2 sequences are LGHNA and YNFKEQ. The CDR3: CASSQEASGASYNEQFF. The CDR3 DNA sequence: TGTGCCAGCAGCCAAGAGGCTAGTGGGGCCTCCTACAATGAGCAGTTCTTC.

V and J are TRBV30 and TRBJ1-4; possible D gene TRBD1, 6 bases. The CDR3 contains 13 residues. Deletions cut 5 bases from V and 8 bases from J, with 15 bases between. Germline V CDR1 and CDR2: GTSNPN, SVGIG (reference sequence). The CDR3 loop is CAWAPGGGEKLFF. CDR3 sequence (DNA): TGTGCCTGGGCCCCGGGGGGCGGAGAAAAACTGTTTTTT. The full variable domain, with the rest looked up from reference TRBV30 and TRBJ1-4, is SQTIHQWPATLVQPVGSPLSLECTVEGTSNPNLYWYRQAAGRGLQLLFYSVGIGQISSEVPQNLSASRPQDRQFILSSKKLLLSDSGFYLCAWAPGGGEKLFFGSGTQLSVL.

This chain connects TRBV29-1 to TRBJ1-3; D remains unclear. The CDR3 is 12 residues long. Germline loops: CDR1 SQVTM, CDR2 ANQGSEA. Between the trimmed V and J ends, which lost 4 bases and 2 bases, there was a span of 6 bases. The CDR3 spells CSVVSAGNTIYF. The CDR3 DNA is TGCAGCGTTGTGAGCGCTGGAAACACCATATATTTT.